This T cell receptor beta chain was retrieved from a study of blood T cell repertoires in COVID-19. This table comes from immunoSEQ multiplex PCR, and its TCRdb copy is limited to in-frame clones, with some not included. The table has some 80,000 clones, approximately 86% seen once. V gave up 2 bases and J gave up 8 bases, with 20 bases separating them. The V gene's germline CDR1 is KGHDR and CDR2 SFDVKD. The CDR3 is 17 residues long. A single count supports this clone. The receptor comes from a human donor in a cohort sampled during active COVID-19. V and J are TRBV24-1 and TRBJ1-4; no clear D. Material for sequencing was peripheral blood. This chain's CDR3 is CATSDSTYRPGGEKLFF. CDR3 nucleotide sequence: TGTGCCACCAGTGATTCCACGTACCGCCCGGGCGGGGAAAAACTGTTTTTT.